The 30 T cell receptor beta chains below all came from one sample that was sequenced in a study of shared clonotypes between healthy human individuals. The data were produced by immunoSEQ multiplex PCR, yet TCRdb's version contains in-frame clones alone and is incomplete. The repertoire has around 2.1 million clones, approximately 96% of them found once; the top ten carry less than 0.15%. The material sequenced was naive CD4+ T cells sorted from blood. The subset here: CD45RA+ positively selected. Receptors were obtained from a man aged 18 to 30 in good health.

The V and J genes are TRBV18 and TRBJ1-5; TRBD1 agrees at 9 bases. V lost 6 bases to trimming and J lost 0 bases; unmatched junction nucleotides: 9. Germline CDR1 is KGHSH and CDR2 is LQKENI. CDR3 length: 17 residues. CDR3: CASSPGTGPFSNQPQHF. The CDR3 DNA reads TGTGCCAGCTCGCCCGGGACAGGGCCTTTTAGCAATCAGCCCCAGCATTTT.

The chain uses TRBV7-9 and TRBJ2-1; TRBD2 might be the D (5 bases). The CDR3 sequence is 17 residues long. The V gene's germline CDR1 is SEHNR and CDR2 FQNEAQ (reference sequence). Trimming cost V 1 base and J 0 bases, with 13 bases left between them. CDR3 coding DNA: TGTGCCAGCAGCTTAGGAGCCTGGGAGAGCTCCTACAATGAGCAGTTCTTC. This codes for CASSLGAWESSYNEQFF.

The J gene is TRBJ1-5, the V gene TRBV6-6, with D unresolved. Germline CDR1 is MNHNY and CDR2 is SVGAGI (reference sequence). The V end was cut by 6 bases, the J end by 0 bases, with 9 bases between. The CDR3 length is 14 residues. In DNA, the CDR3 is TGTGCCAGCAGCCCCCGGGATAGCAATCAGCCCCAGCATTTT. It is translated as CASSPRDSNQPQHF.

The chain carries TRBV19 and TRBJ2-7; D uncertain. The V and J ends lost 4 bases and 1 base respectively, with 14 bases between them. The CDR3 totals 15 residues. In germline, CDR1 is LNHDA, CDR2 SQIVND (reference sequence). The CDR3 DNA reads TGTGCCAGTAGTAGTATCATGGAAGGGTCCTACGAGCAGTACTTC. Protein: CASSSIMEGSYEQYF.

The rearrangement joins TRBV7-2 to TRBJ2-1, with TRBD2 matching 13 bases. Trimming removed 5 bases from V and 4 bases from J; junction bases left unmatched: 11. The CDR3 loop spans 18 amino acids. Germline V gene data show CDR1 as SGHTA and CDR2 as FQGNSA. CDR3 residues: CASSQVPGLAGSYNEQFF. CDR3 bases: TGTGCCAGCAGCCAAGTCCCGGGACTAGCGGGATCGTACAATGAGCAGTTCTTC. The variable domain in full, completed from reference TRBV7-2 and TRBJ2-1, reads GAGVSQSPSNKVTEKGKDVELRCDPISGHTALYWYRQSLGQGLEFLIYFQGNSAPDKSGLPSDRFSAERTGGSVSTLTIQRTQQEDSAVYLCASSQVPGLAGSYNEQFFGPGTRLTVL.

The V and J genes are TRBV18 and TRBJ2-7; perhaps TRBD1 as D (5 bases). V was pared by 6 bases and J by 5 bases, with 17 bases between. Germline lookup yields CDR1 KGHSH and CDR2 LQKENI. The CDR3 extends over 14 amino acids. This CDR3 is CASSITPGLNEQYF. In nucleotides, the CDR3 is TGTGCCAGCTCCATCACCCCAGGGCTGAACGAGCAGTACTTC.

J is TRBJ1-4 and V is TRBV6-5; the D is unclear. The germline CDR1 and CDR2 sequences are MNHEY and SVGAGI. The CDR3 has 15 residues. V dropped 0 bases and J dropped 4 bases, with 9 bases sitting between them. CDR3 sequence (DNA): TGTGCCAGCAGTTACTCCGGGAGCAGTAATGAAAAACTGTTTTTT. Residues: CASSYSGSSNEKLFF.

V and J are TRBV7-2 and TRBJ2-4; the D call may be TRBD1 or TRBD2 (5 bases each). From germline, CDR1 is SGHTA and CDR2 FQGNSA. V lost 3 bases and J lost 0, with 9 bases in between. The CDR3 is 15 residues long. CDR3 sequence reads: CASSFGGLAKNIQYF. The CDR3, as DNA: TGTGCCAGCAGCTTTGGGGGATTAGCCAAAAACATTCAGTACTTC.

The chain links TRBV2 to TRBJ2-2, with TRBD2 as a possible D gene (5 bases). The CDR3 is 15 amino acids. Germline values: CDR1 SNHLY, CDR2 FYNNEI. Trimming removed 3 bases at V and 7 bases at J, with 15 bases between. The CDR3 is CASSEAGGGSGELFF. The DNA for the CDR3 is TGTGCCAGCAGTGAGGCAGGAGGAGGTAGCGGGGAGCTGTTTTTT.

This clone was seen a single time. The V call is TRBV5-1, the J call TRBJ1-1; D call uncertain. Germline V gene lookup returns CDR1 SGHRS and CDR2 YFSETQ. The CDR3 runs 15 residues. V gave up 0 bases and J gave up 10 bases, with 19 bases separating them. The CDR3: CASSLVPGGPSGAFF. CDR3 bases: TGCGCCAGCAGCTTGGTCCCGGGAGGACCAAGTGGAGCTTTCTTT.

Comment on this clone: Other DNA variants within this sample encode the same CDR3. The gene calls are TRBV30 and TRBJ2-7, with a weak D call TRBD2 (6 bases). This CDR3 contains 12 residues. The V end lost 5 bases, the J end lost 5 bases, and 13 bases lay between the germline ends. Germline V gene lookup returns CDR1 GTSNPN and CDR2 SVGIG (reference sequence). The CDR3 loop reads CAWGPRRDEQYF. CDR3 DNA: TGTGCCTGGGGACCAAGGAGGGACGAGCAGTACTTC.

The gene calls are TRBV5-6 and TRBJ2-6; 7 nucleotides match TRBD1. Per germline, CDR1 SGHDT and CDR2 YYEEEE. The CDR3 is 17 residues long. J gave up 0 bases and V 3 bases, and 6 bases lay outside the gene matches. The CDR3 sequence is CASSSRDRVSGANVLTF. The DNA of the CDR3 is TGTGCCAGCAGCTCGAGAGACAGGGTCTCTGGGGCCAACGTCCTGACTTTC.

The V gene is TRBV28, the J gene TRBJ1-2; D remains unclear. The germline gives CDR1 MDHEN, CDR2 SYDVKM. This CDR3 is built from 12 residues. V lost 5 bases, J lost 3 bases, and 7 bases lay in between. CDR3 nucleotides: TGTGCCAGCAGTCGTCTTGACTATGGCTACACCTTC. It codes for CASSRLDYGYTF.

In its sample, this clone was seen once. CDR3 DNA sequence: TGTGCCAGCAGTTGGGTGGACAGAGAGACCCAGTACTTC. Translating it yields CASSWVDRETQYF. The rearrangement joins TRBV5-4 to TRBJ2-5; TRBD1 might be the D (6 bases). The CDR3 is 13 residues long. V was shortened by 5 bases and J by 4 bases, with 12 bases between the two germline ends. Per the germline V gene, CDR1 is SGHNT and CDR2 is YYREEE (reference sequence). The full variable domain, completed using reference TRBV5-4 and TRBJ2-5, is ETGVTQSPTHLIKTRGQQVTLRCSSQSGHNTVSWYQQALGQGPQFIFQYYREEENGRGNFPPRFSGLQFPNYSSELNVNALELDDSALYLCASSWVDRETQYFGPGTRLLVL.

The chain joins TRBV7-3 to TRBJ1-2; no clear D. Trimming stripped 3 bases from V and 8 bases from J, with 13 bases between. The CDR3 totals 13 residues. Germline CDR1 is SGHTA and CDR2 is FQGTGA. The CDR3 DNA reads TGTGCCAGCAGCTTGGGCGGGGAAGGCGGCTACACCTTC. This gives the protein CASSLGGEGGYTF.

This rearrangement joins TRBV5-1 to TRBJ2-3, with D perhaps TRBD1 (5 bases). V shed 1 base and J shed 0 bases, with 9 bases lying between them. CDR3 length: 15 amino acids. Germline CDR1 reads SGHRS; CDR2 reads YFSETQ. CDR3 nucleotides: TGCGCCAGCAGCTTGTACGACAGCAGCACAGATACGCAGTATTTT. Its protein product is CASSLYDSSTDTQYF.

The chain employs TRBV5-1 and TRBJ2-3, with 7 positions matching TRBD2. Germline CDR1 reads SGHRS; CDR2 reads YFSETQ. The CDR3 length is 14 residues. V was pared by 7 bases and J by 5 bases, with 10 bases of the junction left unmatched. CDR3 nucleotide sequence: TGCGCCAGCGGACTAGAAGGGGCTCTAGATACGCAGTATTTT. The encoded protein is CASGLEGALDTQYF.

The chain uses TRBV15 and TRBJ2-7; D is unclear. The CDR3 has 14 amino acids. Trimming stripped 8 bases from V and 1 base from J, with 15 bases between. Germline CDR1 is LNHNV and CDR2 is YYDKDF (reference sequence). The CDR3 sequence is CATSSGGYSYEQYF. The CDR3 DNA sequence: TGTGCCACCTCCTCGGGCGGTTATTCCTACGAGCAGTACTTC.

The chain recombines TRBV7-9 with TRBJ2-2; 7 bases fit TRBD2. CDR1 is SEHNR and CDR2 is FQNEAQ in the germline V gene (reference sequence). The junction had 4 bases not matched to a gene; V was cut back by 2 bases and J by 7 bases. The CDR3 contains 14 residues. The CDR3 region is CASSLLLAGGELFF. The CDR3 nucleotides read TGTGCCAGCAGCTTACTTTTAGCGGGCGGGGAGCTGTTTTTT. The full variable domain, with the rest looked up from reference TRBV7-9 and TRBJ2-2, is DTGVSQNPRHKITKRGQNVTFRCDPISEHNRLYWYRQTLGQGPEFLTYFQNEAQLEKSRLLSDRFSAERPKGSFSTLEIQRTEQGDSAMYLCASSLLLAGGELFFGEGSRLTVL.

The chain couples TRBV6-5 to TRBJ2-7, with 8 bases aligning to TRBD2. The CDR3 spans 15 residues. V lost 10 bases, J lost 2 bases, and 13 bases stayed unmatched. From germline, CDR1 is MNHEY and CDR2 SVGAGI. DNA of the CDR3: TGTGCCACAAGGTACCAGGGACTAGGGCCCTACGAGCAGTACTTC. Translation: CATRYQGLGPYEQYF.

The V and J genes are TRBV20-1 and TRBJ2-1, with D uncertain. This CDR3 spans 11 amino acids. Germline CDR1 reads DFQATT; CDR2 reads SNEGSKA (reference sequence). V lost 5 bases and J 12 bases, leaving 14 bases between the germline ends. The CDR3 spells CSASKLLVQFF. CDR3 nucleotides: TGCAGTGCTTCTAAATTATTAGTGCAGTTCTTC.

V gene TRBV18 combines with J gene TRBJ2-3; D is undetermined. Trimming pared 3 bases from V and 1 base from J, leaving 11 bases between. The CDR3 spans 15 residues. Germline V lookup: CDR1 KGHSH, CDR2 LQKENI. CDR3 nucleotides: TGTGCCAGCTCACCGTCCGCCCTGCGCACAGATACGCAGTATTTT. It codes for CASSPSALRTDTQYF.

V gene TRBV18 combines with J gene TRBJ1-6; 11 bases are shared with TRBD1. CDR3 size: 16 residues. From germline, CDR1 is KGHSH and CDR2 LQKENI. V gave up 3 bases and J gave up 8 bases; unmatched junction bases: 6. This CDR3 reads CASSPPRGQGDSPLHF. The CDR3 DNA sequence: TGTGCCAGCTCACCCCCGAGGGGACAGGGGGATTCACCCCTCCACTTT.

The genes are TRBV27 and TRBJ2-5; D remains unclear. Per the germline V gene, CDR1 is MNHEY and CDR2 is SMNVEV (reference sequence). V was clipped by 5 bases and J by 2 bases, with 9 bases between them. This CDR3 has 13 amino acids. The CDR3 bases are TGTGCCAGCAGTGGCTACCTTCAAGAGACCCAGTACTTC. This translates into CASSGYLQETQYF.

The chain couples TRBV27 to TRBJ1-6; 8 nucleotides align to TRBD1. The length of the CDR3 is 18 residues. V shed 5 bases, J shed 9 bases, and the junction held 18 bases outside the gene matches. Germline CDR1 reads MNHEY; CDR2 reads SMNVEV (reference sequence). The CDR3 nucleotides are TGTGCCAGCAGTAAAACGCACTACAGGGGGTTCTCTAGTTCACCCCTCCACTTT. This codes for CASSKTHYRGFSSSPLHF.

The CDR3 loop is CASSSTTSLDEQFF. The CDR3 DNA reads as TGTGCCAGCAGCTCGACGACTAGCTTGGATGAGCAGTTCTTC. The chain has TRBV11-2 and TRBJ2-1; 7 bases agree with TRBD2. The CDR3 is 14 amino acids. The V gene end was trimmed by 4 bases and the J gene end by 8 bases; junction bases not matched to a gene: 8. CDR1 and CDR2 from the germline V gene are SGHAT and FQNNGV. The full variable domain, with the rest looked up from reference TRBV11-2 and TRBJ2-1, is EAGVAQSPRYKIIEKRQSVAFWCNPISGHATLYWYQQILGQGPKLLIQFQNNGVVDDSQLPKDRFSAERLKGVDSTLKIQPAKLEDSAVYLCASSSTTSLDEQFFGPGTRLTVL.

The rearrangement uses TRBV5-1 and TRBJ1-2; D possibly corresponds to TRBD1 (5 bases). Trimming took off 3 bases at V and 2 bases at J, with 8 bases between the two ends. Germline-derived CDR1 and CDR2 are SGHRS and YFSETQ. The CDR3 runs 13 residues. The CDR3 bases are TGCGCCAGCAGCTCTCGGGACAACTATGGCTACACCTTC. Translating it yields CASSSRDNYGYTF.

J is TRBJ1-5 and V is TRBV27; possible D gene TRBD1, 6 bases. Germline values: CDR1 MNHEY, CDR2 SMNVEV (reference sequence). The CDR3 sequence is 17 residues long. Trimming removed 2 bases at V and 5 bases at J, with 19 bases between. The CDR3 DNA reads TGTGCCAGCAGTTTAACGGTCGGGCAGGGGCGAGATCAGCCCCAGCATTTT. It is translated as CASSLTVGQGRDQPQHF.

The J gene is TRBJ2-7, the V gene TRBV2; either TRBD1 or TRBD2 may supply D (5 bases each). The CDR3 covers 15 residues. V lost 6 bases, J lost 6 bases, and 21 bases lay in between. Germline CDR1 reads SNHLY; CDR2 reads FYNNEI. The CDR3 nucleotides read TGTGCCAGCAGAGACATCGGGACGCCGGGGTCCGAGCAGTACTTC. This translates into CASRDIGTPGSEQYF.

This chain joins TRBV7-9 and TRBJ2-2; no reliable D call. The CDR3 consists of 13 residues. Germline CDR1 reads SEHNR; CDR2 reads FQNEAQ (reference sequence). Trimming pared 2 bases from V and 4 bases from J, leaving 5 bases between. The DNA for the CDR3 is TGTGCCAGCAGCTTATCTGCCACCGGGGAGCTGTTTTTT. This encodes CASSLSATGELFF.